These 27 T cell receptor beta chains came from one sample sequenced in a study of blood T cells in healthy people across ages. Primers used in a second PCR of roughly 6 to 12 cycles were a sample-barcoded 5' primer and a J-beta primer mix. MiXCR, run by TCRdb on the 5' RACE reads, gives a single entry per CDR3 protein. The sample consists of 750,000 to 950,000 distinct CDR3 sequences, 50% to 65% of them appearing once. The sequenced material came from blood. The receptor set was obtained from a man older than 75 in good health.

The V and J genes are TRBV3-1 and TRBJ2-1; 9 nucleotides align to TRBD2. V lost 1 base, J lost 8 bases, and 9 bases stayed unmatched. CDR3 length: 16 amino acids. Germline V lookup: CDR1 LGHDT, CDR2 YNNKEL (reference sequence). CDR3 protein: CASSQAPGLASYEQFF. The CDR3 DNA sequence: TGTGCCAGCAGCCAAGCCCCGGGACTAGCTAGTTATGAGCAGTTCTTC.

The chain couples TRBV6-5 to TRBJ2-1; the match to TRBD2 covers 8 bases. V shed 2 bases, J shed 3 bases, and the junction held 9 bases outside the gene matches. This CDR3 spans 17 amino acids. The germline V gene encodes CDR1 MNHEY and CDR2 SVGAGI. DNA for the CDR3: TGTGCCAGCAGTTACACCTTTAGCGGGGCGAACTACAATGAGCAGTTCTTC. Encoded protein: CASSYTFSGANYNEQFF.

The chain carries TRBV4-1 and TRBJ1-1; the match to TRBD1 covers 9 bases. Germline V lookup: CDR1 MGHRA, CDR2 YSYEKL. After removal of 4 bases from V and 0 bases from J, the junction contained 9 bases not matched to a gene. The CDR3 consists of 17 residues. CDR3 bases: TGCGCCAGCAGCCTGGACAGGGGTAGGGCGCTGAACACTGAAGCTTTCTTT. Protein: CASSLDRGRALNTEAFF.

Comment on this clonotype: This may be a read error, as it is one base from a much larger clone. The chain recombines TRBV4-1 with TRBJ2-5; 10 bases align to TRBD2. CDR1 is MGHRA, CDR2 YSYEKL, per germline. This CDR3 has 18 amino acids. With 4 bases clipped from V and 11 bases from J, the junction kept 22 bases outside the gene matches. CDR3 residues: CASSPLDMGLARGNEQYF. Written as DNA, the CDR3 is TGCGCCAGCAGCCCCCTCGATATGGGACTAGCGAGAGGGAATGAGCAGTACTTC.

This chain links TRBV7-2 with TRBJ2-5; the D gene could be TRBD1 or TRBD2 (5 bases each). V lost 1 base, J lost 11 bases, and 17 bases lay in between. Germline V gives CDR1 SGHTA, CDR2 FQGNSA. The CDR3 runs to 14 residues. The CDR3 DNA follows: TGTGCCAGCAGCTTAGGTGGGGCCTCCTGGGAGCAGTACTTC. This sequence encodes CASSLGGASWEQYF.

V usage is TRBV28 and J usage is TRBJ1-1, with D unresolved. Germline CDR1 is MDHEN and CDR2 is SYDVKM. V was pared by 7 bases and J by 0 bases, with 12 bases between. The length of the CDR3 is 14 residues. The CDR3 bases are TGTGCCAGCATCGGTGGCGGCATGAACACTGAAGCTTTCTTT. Its protein product is CASIGGGMNTEAFF.

This chain joins TRBV5-1 and TRBJ2-1; 9 bases align to TRBD2. J was trimmed by 6 bases and V by 4 bases; bases with no gene match: 11. In germline, CDR1 is SGHRS, CDR2 YFSETQ. The CDR3 contains 16 residues. The CDR3 is CASSLGSSGAINEQFF. The CDR3 region has the DNA TGCGCCAGCAGCCTGGGGTCTAGCGGGGCTATCAATGAGCAGTTCTTC.

The J gene is TRBJ2-1, the V gene TRBV24-1; TRBD2 aligns across 9 bases. CDR3 length equals 14 residues. The trim removed 9 bases at V and 7 bases at J, leaving 9 bases unmatched. Germline V gene sequence: CDR1 KGHDR, CDR2 SFDVKD. The CDR3 DNA is TGTGCCACCGGGGTCGAGCGGGAGGAGAATGAGCAGTTCTTC. It codes for CATGVEREENEQFF.

J is TRBJ1-4 and V is TRBV5-1; TRBD1 might be the D (5 bases). The V end lost 7 bases, the J end lost 5 bases, and 12 bases lay between the germline ends. Germline V gives CDR1 SGHRS, CDR2 YFSETQ. This CDR3 contains 13 residues. CDR3 residues: CASRWDLNEKLFF. CDR3 bases: TGCGCCAGCCGCTGGGACCTGAATGAAAAACTGTTTTTT.

This clonotype was seen a handful of times. The V and J genes are TRBV20-1 and TRBJ2-1; 7 positions match TRBD2. V lost 0 bases, J lost 3 bases, and 2 bases stayed unmatched. The CDR3 contains 14 residues. Germline V lookup: CDR1 DFQATT, CDR2 SNEGSKA (reference sequence). The CDR3 loop is CSAREREYYNEQFF. CDR3 DNA sequence: TGCAGTGCTAGAGAGCGGGAGTACTACAATGAGCAGTTCTTC.

This clonotype showed up just a few times. V is TRBV6-2 or TRBV6-3 and J is TRBJ2-7; tentatively, D is TRBD2 (5 bases). The CDR3 spans 13 residues. Germline CDR1 is MNHEY and CDR2 is SVGEGT. V gave up 4 bases and J gave up 1 base, with 8 bases separating them. The CDR3 DNA is TGTGCCAGCAGTTGGAGCGGTTCCTACGAGCAGTACTTC. Protein sequence: CASSWSGSYEQYF.

The chain has TRBV5-1 and TRBJ1-1; 9 bases agree with TRBD1. The V segment lost 4 bases and the J segment 4 bases; nucleotides outside the gene matches: 5. The germline V gene has CDR1 SGHRS and CDR2 YFSETQ. The CDR3 runs 14 residues. The CDR3, as DNA: TGCGCCAGCAGCCTGACGACAGGGGGCACTGAAGCTTTCTTT. It encodes CASSLTTGGTEAFF.

V and J are TRBV5-1 and TRBJ2-1; no clear D. Trimming took off 0 bases at V and 6 bases at J, with 7 bases between the two ends. The CDR3 length is 13 residues. Germline V CDR1 and CDR2: SGHRS, YFSETQ. The CDR3 loop is CASSLDVVNEQFF. CDR3 bases: TGCGCCAGCAGCTTGGACGTAGTCAATGAGCAGTTCTTC.

This clonotype was observed many times. The chain carries TRBV20-1 and TRBJ2-7; possibly TRBD2 for D (6 bases). Germline V CDR1 and CDR2: DFQATT, SNEGSKA (reference sequence). The CDR3 runs to 16 residues. Trimming removed 3 bases at V and 2 bases at J, with 20 bases between. The CDR3: CSASESFRGVTYEQYF. Here the CDR3 DNA reads TGCAGTGCTAGTGAAAGCTTCCGCGGGGTTACCTACGAGCAGTACTTC.

V gene TRBV9 combines with J gene TRBJ2-4, with D unclear. Germline CDR1 SGDLS, CDR2 YYNGEE. Trimming took off 0 bases at V and 0 bases at J, with 4 bases between the two ends. The CDR3 sequence is 14 residues long. CDR3 DNA sequence: TGTGCCAGCAGCGTAGAGCTAGCCAAAAACATTCAGTACTTC. This gives the protein CASSVELAKNIQYF.

This clonotype was detected a few times. V and J are TRBV7-2 and TRBJ2-7; the D gene is possibly TRBD1 (6 bases). The germline V and J ends were trimmed by 3 bases and 6 bases, with 15 bases remaining between them. The CDR3 loop spans 14 amino acids. Germline CDR1 reads SGHTA; CDR2 reads FQGNSA. The CDR3 sequence is CASSLLRTAGEQYF. CDR3 sequence (DNA): TGTGCCAGCAGCTTGTTAAGGACAGCCGGCGAGCAGTACTTC.

The V call is TRBV5-6, the J call TRBJ2-7, with D perhaps matching TRBD2 (5 bases). Between the trimmed V and J ends, which lost 0 bases and 3 bases, there was a span of 13 bases. The CDR3 extends over 15 amino acids. The germline gives CDR1 SGHDT, CDR2 YYEEEE. The CDR3: CASSLVPGGLYEQYF. The DNA for the CDR3 is TGTGCCAGCAGCTTGGTTCCGGGTGGACTCTACGAGCAGTACTTC.

V and J are TRBV7-9 and TRBJ2-1; 8 positions match TRBD1. The end of the DNA aligns better with TRBJ2-7, so the J call may be wrong. The CDR3 consists of 15 residues. Germline loops: CDR1 SEHNR, CDR2 FQNEAQ (reference sequence). The CDR3 loop is CASSSRDRRINEQYF. The CDR3 region has the DNA TGTGCCAGCAGCTCCCGGGACAGGAGGATCAATGAGCAGTACTTC.

V is TRBV20-1 and J is TRBJ2-5; 9 bases align to TRBD1. Germline CDR1 is DFQATT and CDR2 is SNEGSKA (reference sequence). This CDR3 is built from 13 residues. The J segment lost 5 bases and the V segment lost 5 bases, leaving 6 bases of the junction unmatched. The CDR3 DNA reads TGCAGTGCTCTTTGGGACAGGGAGGAGACCCAGTACTTC. Its protein is CSALWDREETQYF.

V and J are TRBV6-2 or TRBV6-3 and TRBJ2-5; 10 bases match TRBD2. The last part of the DNA fits TRBJ2-7 better; the J call may be wrong. This CDR3 comprises 13 residues. CDR1 MNHEY and CDR2 SVGEGT come from the germline V gene. CDR3 residues: CASRTSGYYEQYF. Here the CDR3 DNA reads TGTGCCAGCCGGACTAGCGGTTACTACGAGCAGTACTTC.

There are a few counts of this clonotype. V usage is TRBV20-1 and J usage is TRBJ2-1; 8 positions agree with TRBD2. The CDR3 contains 17 residues. Germline CDR1 DFQATT, CDR2 SNEGSKA (reference sequence). V gave up 5 bases and J gave up 8 bases; unmatched junction bases: 20. The CDR3 sequence: CSAQGLVREGREDEQFF. CDR3 sequence (DNA): TGCAGTGCTCAAGGTCTAGTTCGGGAGGGCCGGGAGGATGAGCAGTTCTTC.

The chain carries TRBV15 and TRBJ2-7; no clear D. The V end was cut by 5 bases, the J end by 5 bases, with 13 bases between. The CDR3 has 13 residues. CDR1 and CDR2 (germline): LNHNV, YYDKDF (reference sequence). CDR3 region: CATSPPRLDEQYF. CDR3 nucleotide sequence: TGTGCCACCAGCCCCCCACGACTCGACGAGCAGTACTTC. The full variable domain, in which reference TRBV15 and TRBJ2-7 provide the parts outside the CDR3, is DAMVIQNPRYQVTQFGKPVTLSCSQTLNHNVMYWYQQKSSQAPKLLFHYYDKDFNNEADTPDNFQSRRPNTSFCFLDIRSPGLGDTAMYLCATSPPRLDEQYFGPGTRLTVT.

About this clonotype itself: This sequence may be a read error, since a much larger clone differs from it by one base. The rearrangement joins TRBV20-1 to TRBJ2-1; 7 nucleotides line up with TRBD2. CDR1 is DFQATT, CDR2 SNEGSKA, per germline (reference sequence). The CDR3 has 12 amino acids. J gave up 12 bases and V 1 base, and 6 bases lay outside the gene matches. CDR3 in DNA: TGCAGTGCTAGAGGGAGCGGGACGGCGCAGTTCTTC. This gives the protein CSARGSGTAQFF.

The chain is built from TRBV27 and TRBJ1-2; D may be TRBD1 (5 bases). From germline, CDR1 is MNHEY and CDR2 SMNVEV (reference sequence). CDR3 length: 15 residues. Trimming shortened V by 8 bases and J by 4 bases, and 20 bases separated the two germline ends. The CDR3 sequence is CASGEGRGKFYGYTF. The DNA for the CDR3 is TGTGCCAGCGGAGAAGGTCGGGGGAAGTTCTATGGCTACACCTTC.

This clonotype came up a few times. This sequence joins TRBV10-3 and TRBJ2-3, with 14 positions matching TRBD2. The CDR3 length is 16 residues. Unmatched junction bases numbered 8, after V lost 6 bases and J lost 6 bases. Germline CDR1 is ENHRY and CDR2 is SYGVKD. CDR3 DNA sequence: TGTGCCATCAGCGCCGGACTAGCGGGAGGTCCCGATACGCAGTATTTT. It encodes CAISAGLAGGPDTQYF.

V is TRBV20-1 and J is TRBJ2-3, with 9 bases lining up with TRBD2. This CDR3 spans 15 amino acids. Germline V CDR1 and CDR2: DFQATT, SNEGSKA (reference sequence). With 4 bases clipped from V and 0 bases from J, the junction kept 5 bases outside the gene matches. CDR3 DNA: TGCAGTGCTAAGACTAGCGGCCCTAGCACAGATACGCAGTATTTT. This sequence encodes CSAKTSGPSTDTQYF.

The chain employs TRBV5-8 and TRBJ2-1; D gene ambiguous. Trimming removed 0 bases from V and 7 bases from J, with 17 bases in between. Germline V gives CDR1 SGHTS, CDR2 YDEGEE. The CDR3 length is 16 residues. The CDR3 loop is CASSLAIVLKGNEQFF. The DNA for the CDR3 is TGTGCCAGCAGCTTGGCCATAGTGCTAAAAGGAAATGAGCAGTTCTTC. The variable domain in full, completed from reference TRBV5-8 and TRBJ2-1, reads EAGVTQSPTHLIKTRGQQATLRCSPISGHTSVYWYQQALGLGLQFLLWYDEGEERNRGNFPPRFSGRQFPNYSSELNVNALELEDSALYLCASSLAIVLKGNEQFFGPGTRLTVL.